The rows below give T cell receptor beta chains drawn from one sample of a study of blood T cell repertoires in COVID-19. Only in-frame clones appear in the TCRdb table, and some are missing; sequencing was by immunoSEQ multiplex PCR. This sample has about 140,000 clones, with 65% to 80% found just once. Sample: peripheral blood. Receptors were obtained from a man aged 50 to 59 with acute or convalescent COVID-19. The CDR3 runs from the conserved cysteine through the conserved F or W.

v_call cdr3_aa
TRBV20-1 CSASTTGGGADTQYF
TRBV19 CASSGPGQGRGAFF
TRBV5-8 CASSLGGGADGYTF
TRBV21-1 CASSKSIGPWTSGGPSYEQYF
TRBV19 CASGGGSMSGNTIYF
TRBV18 CASSPNSGYSNQPQHF
TRBV14 CASSQSLPAYNEQFF
TRBV14 CASSQDLMSYEQYF
TRBV19 CASRRRTNEKLFF
TRBV28 CASTIAGGYTF
TRBV19 CASSHYGDTQYF
TRBV6-1 CASSEEYSPFYGYTF
TRBV5-8 CASSSPGGDLQDTQYF
TRBV24-1 CATSDWTGAGNEQFF
TRBV11-2 CASSQTGKAYNEQFF
TRBV18 CASSPISGGDNEQFF
TRBV15 CATSRVGSGHYNEQFF
TRBV5-1 CASSLGGGAYNEQFF
TRBV5-1 CASSARQGRNTGELFF
TRBV6-5 CASTFSGGHQETQYF
TRBV5-6 CASSFLGQGMNTEAFF
TRBV14 CASSSRQGWDNSPLHF
TRBV5-8 CASSFYRGNNEKLFF
TRBV12-3/TRBV12-4 CASRGQGRTEAFF
TRBV6-6 CASSYPPGGDTEAFF
TRBV7-9 CASSFPGQGAKGYTF
TRBV6-5 CASSRQGARAEAFF
TRBV29-1 CSVAGQGSTEAFF
TRBV7-9 CASSKQGAENTEAFF
TRBV4-1 CASSQDQGAPLHF
TRBV10-1 CASSAGDTQYF
TRBV7-2 CASSLWGAGYTF
TRBV3-1/TRBV3-2 CASSPGTSGQETQYF
TRBV2 CASSEGSLNSPLHF
TRBV19 CASSGMNYNSPLHF
TRBV5-4 CASSVGQPTYEQYF
TRBV30 CAWSVWSWGTDSPLHF
TRBV7-8 CASSIYRLPYNEQFF
TRBV5-1 CASSLGRGGVDTQYF
TRBV9 CASSPPGSYNSPLHF
TRBV7-8 CASSLMGQGARQPQHF
TRBV6-5 CASSYSTLSWGDTIYF
TRBV28 CASRKSGTGAYGYTF
TRBV27 CASSLSINLGGSNYGYTF
TRBV28 CASSLHEQGLPSGANVLTF
TRBV5-4 CASSLPRYGYTF
TRBV5-1 CASSSLSAGELFF
TRBV6-5 CASSYSLGASYGYTF
TRBV19 CASSAPGQRAYEQYF
TRBV14 CASSQGGVRAFF
TRBV2 CASSVSGLAGGRPSTDTQYF
TRBV6-5 CASSYSAANTEAFF
TRBV10-1 CASSFGTANEAFF
TRBV5-6 CASSWDRVTDTQYF
TRBV24-1 CATSEGGRQPQHF